These 18 T cell receptor beta chains came from one sample sequenced in a study of T cell responses to AZD1222 COVID-19 vaccine. Some clones are missing from TCRdb's copy, which holds only in-frame ones; the method was immunoSEQ multiplex PCR. Here the sample spans about 100,000 clones, roughly nine tenths being singletons. The material was peripheral blood, obtained on day 0 of AZD1222 vaccination. The receptors derive from an adult in good health.

The rearrangement joins TRBV5-6 to TRBJ1-6; D gene uncertain. CDR1 and CDR2 from the germline V gene are SGHDT and YYEEEE. This CDR3 contains 14 residues. V lost 5 bases and J 8 bases, leaving 14 bases between the germline ends. CDR3 DNA: TGTGCCAGCAGAGGCGGAGAGCTTGATTCACCCCTCCACTTT. Its protein product is CASRGGELDSPLHF.

This chain links TRBV6-5 with TRBJ2-5, with TRBD2 matching 8 bases. This CDR3 is built from 13 residues. The V gene's germline CDR1 is MNHEY and CDR2 SVGAGI. The junction had 2 bases not matched to a gene; V was cut back by 6 bases and J by 2 bases. The DNA of the CDR3 is TGTGCCAGCAGATCGGGGGGGCAAGAGACCCAGTACTTC. Translation: CASRSGGQETQYF.

This clone was counted once. The CDR3 DNA reads TGTGCCAGCAGCTTGATACTGAACACTGAAGCTTTCTTT. Protein product: CASSLILNTEAFF. The genes are TRBV5-6 and TRBJ1-1; D remains unclear. Germline V gives CDR1 SGHDT, CDR2 YYEEEE. Trimming shortened V by 1 base and J by 0 bases, and 4 bases separated the two germline ends. The CDR3 extends over 13 amino acids. Supplemented by reference TRBV5-6 and TRBJ1-1, the full variable domain reads DAGVTQSPTHLIKTRGQQVTLRCSPKSGHDTVSWYQQALGQGPQFIFQYYEEEERQRGNFPDRFSGHQFPNYSSELNVNALLLGDSALYLCASSLILNTEAFFGQGTRLTVV.

The CDR3 is CATSNGGEDREKLFF. CDR3 sequence (DNA): TGTGCCACCTCTAACGGGGGGGAGGATCGAGAAAAACTGTTTTTT. V usage is TRBV28 and J usage is TRBJ1-4, with D possibly TRBD1 on 5 matching bases. Germline CDR1 and CDR2: MDHEN and SYDVKM. The CDR3 has 15 residues. V dropped 10 bases and J dropped 8 bases, with 23 bases sitting between them.

The genes are TRBV7-9 and TRBJ1-1; D unresolved. In germline, CDR1 is SEHNR, CDR2 FQNEAQ (reference sequence). V shed 5 bases and J shed 1 base, with 14 bases lying between them. There are 15 residues in the CDR3. This chain's CDR3 is CASSSFLVRNTEAFF. The CDR3 bases are TGTGCCAGCAGCAGTTTTTTAGTTCGGAACACTGAAGCTTTCTTT.

The V call is TRBV6-5, the J call TRBJ2-4; D unclear. This CDR3 is 13 amino acids long. With 8 bases removed from V and 6 bases from J, the gap between germline ends came to 14 bases. Per the germline V gene, CDR1 is MNHEY and CDR2 is SVGAGI. In DNA form, the CDR3 reads TGTGCCAGCGTTGATATTTGGGGAAACATTCAGTACTTC. Protein sequence: CASVDIWGNIQYF.

This chain connects TRBV3-1 (or the pseudogene TRBV3-2) to TRBJ2-7, with TRBD1 matching 8 bases. The CDR3 consists of 18 residues. Germline CDR1 LGHDT, CDR2 YNNKEL (reference sequence). J gave up 2 bases and V 2 bases, and 14 bases lay outside the gene matches. The CDR3 spells CASSQQLTGTGKAYEQYF. CDR3 nucleotide sequence: TGTGCCAGCAGCCAACAACTTACCGGGACAGGAAAAGCCTACGAGCAGTACTTC.

The gene calls are TRBV10-3 and TRBJ1-6; possibly TRBD1 for D (6 bases). Deletions cut 6 bases from V and 7 bases from J, with 13 bases between. CDR1 and CDR2 from the germline V gene are ENHRY and SYGVKD. This CDR3 has 14 amino acids. The CDR3 protein is CAIRATGRNSPLHF. DNA for the CDR3: TGTGCCATCAGGGCGACAGGTCGAAATTCACCCCTCCACTTT.

V usage is TRBV5-1 and J usage is TRBJ2-1; D is uncertain. Germline V gene lookup returns CDR1 SGHRS and CDR2 YFSETQ. The CDR3 is 12 amino acids. Trimming stripped 3 bases from V and 10 bases from J, with 11 bases between. CDR3 DNA sequence: TGCGCCAGCAGCTCGAACTACGGGGAGCAGTTCTTC. Encoded protein: CASSSNYGEQFF.

This clone occurred once. The chain uses TRBV6-5 and TRBJ1-1; D gene unclear. The CDR3 spans 14 residues. Germline-derived CDR1 and CDR2 are MNHEY and SVGAGI. Trimming took 2 bases from V and 3 from J, leaving 10 bases between them. CDR3 protein: CASSYAGDYTEAFF. The CDR3 DNA follows: TGTGCCAGCAGTTACGCTGGGGATTACACTGAAGCTTTCTTT.

The chain combines TRBV11-3 with TRBJ1-2; 7 bases line up with TRBD1. Germline V gene data show CDR1 as SGHNT and CDR2 as YENEEA. This CDR3 is built from 13 residues. Unmatched junction bases numbered 6, after V lost 3 bases and J lost 8 bases. The CDR3 region is CASSFRGQGGYTF. The CDR3 coding sequence is TGTGCCAGCAGCTTTAGGGGGCAAGGAGGCTACACCTTC.

This chain uses TRBV19 with TRBJ2-7, with a tentative D call TRBD1 (5 bases). Trimming took 3 bases from V and 4 from J, leaving 22 bases between them. The germline V gene encodes CDR1 LNHDA and CDR2 SQIVND (reference sequence). The CDR3 runs to 17 residues. CDR3 sequence (DNA): TGTGCCAGTAGTATGAAGATGGACACCCTAGGGTTTTACGAGCAGTACTTC. Its protein is CASSMKMDTLGFYEQYF. The full variable domain, completed using reference TRBV19 and TRBJ2-7, is DGGITQSPKYLFRKEGQNVTLSCEQNLNHDAMYWYRQDPGQGLRLIYYSQIVNDFQKGDIAEGYSVSREKKESFPLTVTSAQKNPTAFYLCASSMKMDTLGFYEQYFGPGTRLTVT.

This chain connects TRBV19 to TRBJ2-7, with 8 bases lining up with TRBD2. Germline loops: CDR1 LNHDA, CDR2 SQIVND (reference sequence). The length of the CDR3 is 14 residues. The V gene end was trimmed by 3 bases and the J gene end by 3 bases; junction bases not matched to a gene: 4. CDR3 in DNA: TGTGCCAGTAGTATTGCAGCGGGGGTCTACGAGCAGTACTTC. Translation: CASSIAAGVYEQYF.

The chain uses TRBV7-9 and TRBJ2-5; D may be TRBD2 (6 bases). The V gene's germline CDR1 is SEHNR and CDR2 FQNEAQ (reference sequence). Trimming took 5 bases from V and 3 from J, leaving 19 bases between them. This CDR3 is built from 16 residues. The chain's CDR3 is CASSPLRGGPEETQYF. For the CDR3, the DNA is TGTGCCAGCAGCCCCCTGCGGGGCGGCCCCGAAGAGACCCAGTACTTC.

The chain links TRBV7-8 to TRBJ1-1; D is uncertain. This CDR3 has 14 residues. In germline, CDR1 is SGHVS, CDR2 FQNEAQ. The V and J ends lost 3 bases and 1 base respectively, with 9 bases between them. CDR3 sequence reads: CASSFGRKNTEAFF. In DNA, the CDR3 is TGTGCCAGCAGCTTTGGACGGAAGAACACTGAAGCTTTCTTT.

The chain is built from TRBV4-2 and TRBJ1-2, with 10 positions matching TRBD1. V lost 4 bases, J lost 6 bases, and 8 bases stayed unmatched. This CDR3 has 15 amino acids. CDR1 and CDR2 from the germline V gene are LGHNA and YNFKEQ. CDR3 sequence (DNA): TGTGCCAGCAGCCGCAGGACAGGGGGAGGGAATGGCTACACCTTC. It codes for CASSRRTGGGNGYTF.

The CDR3 DNA reads TGTGCCAGCAGCCCACACAAGGGTACTGAAGCTTTCTTT. This translates into CASSPHKGTEAFF. The rearrangement joins TRBV14 to TRBJ1-1; D not resolved. The V end lost 4 bases, the J end lost 5 bases, and 11 bases lay between the germline ends. Germline CDR1 SGHDN, CDR2 FVKESK. This CDR3 has 13 residues. The whole variable domain, filled in from reference TRBV14 and TRBJ1-1, reads EAGVTQFPSHSVIEKGQTVTLRCDPISGHDNLYWYRRVMGKEIKFLLHFVKESKQDESGMPNNRFLAERTGGTYSTLKVQPAELEDSGVYFCASSPHKGTEAFFGQGTRLTVV.

This clone was seen a handful of times. The CDR3: CASSLNIPNNQPQHF. DNA of the CDR3: TGTGCCAGCAGTTTGAACATCCCAAACAATCAGCCCCAGCATTTT. V usage is TRBV28 and J usage is TRBJ1-5; no definite D call. The CDR3 runs 15 residues. Germline CDR1 reads MDHEN; CDR2 reads SYDVKM. V was clipped by 3 bases and J by 3 bases, with 12 bases between them. The complete variable domain, with remaining parts taken from reference TRBV28 and TRBJ1-5, reads DVKVTQSSRYLVKRTGEKVFLECVQDMDHENMFWYRQDPGLGLRLIYFSYDVKMKEKGDIPEGYSVSREKKERFSLILESASTNQTSMYLCASSLNIPNNQPQHFGDGTRLSIL.